The next 18 T cell receptor beta chains were all read from a single sample in a study of T cell repertoires in cytomegalovirus infection. TCRdb reprocessed the reads via MiXCR and lists one record per CDR3 protein. This table holds tens of thousands of distinct CDR3 sequences, roughly 20% found once. These TCRs' antigens remain unknown. This sample comprised CD8+ T cells from cultured PBMCs, obtained from culture after CMV antigen stimulation. These receptors came from a human donor in good health (CMV status not recorded). Some clones in this sample may be carry-over from other donors' samples.

This clonotype was detected a few times. The chain has TRBV7-7 and TRBJ2-2; D assignment may be TRBD1 or TRBD2 (6 bases each). The V end was cut by 5 bases, the J end by 5 bases, with 18 bases between. There are 16 residues in the CDR3. Germline V gene data show CDR1 as SSHAT and CDR2 as FNYEAQ (reference sequence). The CDR3 sequence is CASSHSGALRTGELFF. CDR3 sequence (DNA): TGTGCCAGCAGCCATTCGGGGGCGCTGAGGACCGGGGAGCTGTTTTTT.

The V call is TRBV5-4, the J call TRBJ1-2; TRBD1 matches 8 bases. The V and J ends lost 7 bases and 4 bases, in that order; junction bases with no gene match: 9. The CDR3 has 14 residues. Germline CDR1 SGHNT, CDR2 YYREEE (reference sequence). The DNA for the CDR3 is TGTGCCAGCGGAAGACAGGGGCTCCTCTATGGCTACACCTTC. This sequence encodes CASGRQGLLYGYTF. Full variable domain (missing parts from reference TRBV5-4 and TRBJ1-2): ETGVTQSPTHLIKTRGQQVTLRCSSQSGHNTVSWYQQALGQGPQFIFQYYREEENGRGNFPPRFSGLQFPNYSSELNVNALELDDSALYLCASGRQGLLYGYTFGSGTRLTVV.

CDR3 amino acids: CASTGTGLHEQYF. DNA for the CDR3: TGTGCCAGCACTGGGACGGGCCTGCACGAGCAGTACTTC. The rearrangement joins TRBV6-1 to TRBJ2-7, with D perhaps assigned TRBD1 or TRBD2 (5 bases each). V gave up 7 bases and J gave up 5 bases, with 15 bases separating them. The CDR3 has 13 amino acids. Germline V CDR1 and CDR2: MNHNS, SASEGT.

This clonotype was seen just once. The chain recombines TRBV9 with TRBJ1-2; D gene uncertain. The germline V gene encodes CDR1 SGDLS and CDR2 YYNGEE. The CDR3 is 11 residues long. The ends were cut back, 6 bases at V and 5 bases at J, with 8 bases in the middle. The CDR3 region is CASNSEYGYTF. CDR3 DNA sequence: TGTGCCAGCAATTCAGAGTATGGCTACACCTTC.

V usage is TRBV5-4 and J usage is TRBJ2-7; D perhaps matches TRBD1 (6 bases). The CDR3 extends over 16 amino acids. CDR1 is SGHNT, CDR2 YYREEE, per germline (reference sequence). Trimming cost V 0 bases and J 4 bases, with 17 bases left between them. In DNA, the CDR3 is TGTGCCAGCAGCTTGGGGTCCCGGACAGCGGCGTACGAGCAGTACTTC. It yields the protein CASSLGSRTAAYEQYF.

J is TRBJ2-1 and V is TRBV7-2; TRBD2 agrees at 9 bases. The V gene's germline CDR1 is SGHTA and CDR2 FQGNSA. V lost 1 base, J lost 10 bases, and 11 bases stayed unmatched. The CDR3 runs 16 residues. This CDR3 is CASSLEGGLAFEEQFF. CDR3 DNA: TGTGCCAGCAGCTTAGAGGGGGGACTAGCCTTCGAGGAGCAGTTCTTC. Filled out from reference TRBV7-2 and TRBJ2-1, the complete variable domain reads GAGVSQSPSNKVTEKGKDVELRCDPISGHTALYWYRQSLGQGLEFLIYFQGNSAPDKSGLPSDRFSAERTGGSVSTLTIQRTQQEDSAVYLCASSLEGGLAFEEQFFGPGTRLTVL.

The CDR3: CAWSSLPRLSKNIQYF. In nucleotides, the CDR3 is TGTGCCTGGAGCTCTTTGCCGCGGCTATCTAAAAACATTCAGTACTTC. The chain couples TRBV30 to TRBJ2-4, with no clear D. The CDR3 has 16 residues. V gave up 3 bases and J gave up 4 bases, with 19 bases separating them. Germline V gene sequence: CDR1 GTSNPN, CDR2 SVGIG (reference sequence).

This clonotype was recorded a few times. The V call is TRBV7-8, the J call TRBJ1-1, with a possible D match to TRBD1 (5 bases). CDR3 length equals 13 residues. Deletions cut 5 bases from V and 5 bases from J, with 12 bases between. The germline CDR1 and CDR2 sequences are SGHVS and FQNEAQ. CDR3: CASSLRGRTEAFF. In DNA form, the CDR3 reads TGTGCCAGCAGCCTTAGGGGACGGACTGAAGCTTTCTTT.

A few counts support this clonotype. The rearrangement links TRBV5-4 to TRBJ2-1; D is ambiguous. Germline values: CDR1 SGHNT, CDR2 YYREEE (reference sequence). V lost 4 bases and J lost 4, with 6 bases in between. The CDR3 sequence is 12 residues long. The CDR3 loop is CASSQEYNEQFF. The CDR3 bases are TGTGCCAGCAGCCAAGAGTACAATGAGCAGTTCTTC.

This clonotype was seen more than once but under ten times. The J gene is TRBJ2-1, the V gene TRBV7-6, with 8 bases aligning to TRBD2. The germline V gene encodes CDR1 SGHVS and CDR2 FNYEAQ. The CDR3 is 14 amino acids. With V trimmed by 3 bases and J by 8 bases, 6 bases remained unmatched. The CDR3 region has the DNA TGTGCCAGCAGCTTTACAGCGGGAGAGGATGAGCAGTTCTTC. The encoded protein is CASSFTAGEDEQFF.

About this clonotype itself: Here the CDR3 omits its conserved ending phenylalanine or tryptophan, so a read error is the likely source. No DNA is shown, since the ends of the CDR3 on it are uncertain; the CDR3 is the one TCRdb lists. The chain employs TRBV11-2 and TRBJ2-3; TRBD1, as called in the table, went unchecked against the DNA. The CDR3 has 14 residues if both end residues are counted. The germline V gene has CDR1 SGHAT and CDR2 FQNNGV. CDR3 in amino acids: CASSLDWGRTDTQY.

The rearrangement links TRBV7-9 to TRBJ2-2; 7 nucleotides line up with TRBD2. The CDR3 contains 17 residues. The V gene's germline CDR1 is SEHNR and CDR2 FQNEAQ (reference sequence). After removal of 5 bases from V and 0 bases from J, the junction contained 9 bases not matched to a gene. Written as DNA, the CDR3 is TGTGCCAGCAGCCCGCGGCCTAGCGGAACGAACACCGGGGAGCTGTTTTTT. It translates to CASSPRPSGTNTGELFF.

J is TRBJ2-1 and V is TRBV20-1; TRBD1 or TRBD2 may be the D gene (5 bases each). The CDR3 totals 16 residues. V dropped 0 bases and J dropped 2 bases, with 14 bases sitting between them. Germline V gene lookup returns CDR1 DFQATT and CDR2 SNEGSKA (reference sequence). The CDR3 here is CSARDPTAAAYNEQFF. CDR3 sequence (DNA): TGCAGTGCTAGAGATCCGACAGCGGCCGCCTACAATGAGCAGTTCTTC.

The J gene is TRBJ1-5, the V gene TRBV10-3; D might be TRBD1 (5 bases). V dropped 0 bases and J dropped 4 bases, with 10 bases sitting between them. CDR3 length: 15 residues. The V gene's germline CDR1 is ENHRY and CDR2 SYGVKD. The CDR3 loop reads CAISESMAGNQPQHF. In nucleotides, the CDR3 is TGTGCCATCAGTGAGTCGATGGCAGGGAATCAGCCCCAGCATTTT.

This clonotype was detected only a few times. CDR3 DNA: TGTGCCAGCAGCTTCCCACATGGGGATGGCGAGCAGTACTTC. Amino acid sequence: CASSFPHGDGEQYF. V gene TRBV7-9 combines with J gene TRBJ2-7; no reliable D call. Trimming removed 3 bases at V and 6 bases at J, with 15 bases between. Germline V gene lookup returns CDR1 SEHNR and CDR2 FQNEAQ (reference sequence). CDR3 size: 14 residues.

V is TRBV11-1 and J is TRBJ2-1; possible D gene TRBD1, 6 bases. This CDR3 is 15 amino acids long. Germline V lookup: CDR1 SGHAT, CDR2 FQDESV (reference sequence). Between the trimmed V and J ends, which lost 5 bases and 8 bases, there was a span of 19 bases. The chain's CDR3 is CASSPGAQGSHEQFF. For the CDR3, the DNA is TGTGCCAGCAGCCCAGGGGCGCAGGGGAGCCATGAGCAGTTCTTC. The full variable domain, completed using reference TRBV11-1 and TRBJ2-1, is EAEVAQSPRYKITEKSQAVAFWCDPISGHATLYWYRQILGQGPELLVQFQDESVVDDSQLPKDRFSAERLKGVDSTLKIQPAELGDSAMYLCASSPGAQGSHEQFFGPGTRLTVL.

The genes are TRBV7-2 and TRBJ2-1; no reliable D call. Germline loops: CDR1 SGHTA, CDR2 FQGNSA. The CDR3 runs to 15 residues. With 1 base removed from V and 0 bases from J, the gap between germline ends came to 7 bases. For the CDR3, the DNA is TGTGCCAGCAGCTTAGACACTCCCTCCTACAATGAGCAGTTCTTC. Amino acids: CASSLDTPSYNEQFF.

This clonotype came up many times. The chain combines TRBV7-3 with TRBJ1-2; D may be TRBD1 (5 bases). From germline, CDR1 is SGHTA and CDR2 FQGTGA. Trimming shortened V by 1 base and J by 7 bases, and 13 bases separated the two germline ends. The CDR3 runs to 14 residues. CDR3: CASSLRDGQGGYTF. The CDR3 nucleotides are TGTGCCAGCAGCTTAAGGGACGGGCAGGGTGGCTACACCTTC.